One sample yielded the 9 T cell receptor beta chains listed below, sequenced in a study of identical twins. A single record per CDR3 protein comes from TCRdb applying MiXCR to the 5' RACE reads. This table holds about 700,000 distinct CDR3 sequences, 5.5% to 6.5% found once. Sequencing was performed on naive T cells sorted from blood. The receptors come from a man between 18 and 35 years old in good health.

The CDR3, as DNA: TGTGCCAGCAGCGTAGATGGGCGGTCGGAGAGAGCCGGGGAGCTGTTTTTT. Amino acids: CASSVDGRSERAGELFF. V is TRBV9 and J is TRBJ2-2; D gene unclear. Germline CDR1 SGDLS, CDR2 YYNGEE. The CDR3 loop spans 17 amino acids. V lost 0 bases, J lost 6 bases, and 18 bases lay in between.

The V call is TRBV5-1, the J call TRBJ2-3, with D possibly matching TRBD2 (7 bases). Trimming left V 3 bases short and J 4 bases short, with 12 bases between. The germline V gene has CDR1 SGHRS and CDR2 YFSETQ. The CDR3 runs 14 residues. CDR3 sequence: CASSWGGSADTQYF. CDR3 DNA: TGCGCCAGCAGCTGGGGGGGCAGCGCAGATACGCAGTATTTT.

In this sample, this clonotype turned up a few times. This chain connects TRBV11-1 to TRBJ1-5; D gene uncertain. The CDR3 consists of 18 residues. Germline CDR1 and CDR2: SGHAT and FQDESV (reference sequence). Trimming removed 4 bases at V and 0 bases at J, with 19 bases between. CDR3 DNA: TGTGCCAGCAGCTCCTCTCCCAACGGGATTTATAGCAATCAGCCCCAGCATTTT. This encodes CASSSSPNGIYSNQPQHF.

This clonotype was detected only a few times. The chain links TRBV10-3 to TRBJ2-5; 8 bases match TRBD1. Germline V gene data show CDR1 as ENHRY and CDR2 as SYGVKD. The CDR3 is 15 amino acids. With V trimmed by 10 bases and J by 2 bases, 12 bases remained unmatched. CDR3 region: CASGQGVSSQETQYF. CDR3 coding DNA: TGTGCCAGTGGACAGGGCGTGTCGAGTCAAGAGACCCAGTACTTC.

This sequence joins TRBV4-2 and TRBJ1-1; the D gene is possibly TRBD1 (6 bases). Per germline, CDR1 LGHNA and CDR2 YNFKEQ. The V end was cut by 1 base, the J end by 4 bases, with 13 bases between. This CDR3 is built from 15 residues. DNA of the CDR3: TGTGCCAGCAGCCAAGGGGGGGCAGGGATCACTGAAGCTTTCTTT. Residues: CASSQGGAGITEAFF.

This clonotype was counted many times. J is TRBJ2-1 and V is TRBV11-2; D gene unclear. CDR1 is SGHAT, CDR2 FQNNGV, per germline. Trimming stripped 4 bases from V and 6 bases from J, with 10 bases between. CDR3 length equals 13 residues. The CDR3 reads CASSSTTVNEQFF. The CDR3 DNA is TGTGCCAGCAGCTCCACTACCGTCAATGAGCAGTTCTTC.

This clonotype showed up many times. V usage is TRBV3-1 and J usage is TRBJ1-2; tentative D call: TRBD1 (5 bases). The V gene lost 0 bases and the J gene lost 3 bases, with 11 bases spanning the gap. The germline V gene has CDR1 LGHDT and CDR2 YNNKEL (reference sequence). This CDR3 is 15 amino acids long. CDR3 DNA: TGTGCCAGCAGCCAAGATCCCGACAGCTACTATGGCTACACCTTC. Protein: CASSQDPDSYYGYTF.

This clonotype appeared many times. The chain is built from TRBV5-1 and TRBJ2-1, with TRBD2 matching 10 bases. Trimming took 0 bases from V and 8 from J; bases not matched to a gene: 5. The germline V gene has CDR1 SGHRS and CDR2 YFSETQ. The CDR3 spans 15 residues. CDR3 nucleotides: TGCGCCAGCAGCTTGGCCCTAGCGGGAGTCGATGAGCAGTTCTTC. Protein product: CASSLALAGVDEQFF.

This clonotype was counted at least ten times. The chain employs TRBV7-2 and TRBJ2-1, with TRBD1 matching 9 bases. The CDR3 contains 15 residues. V shed 4 bases and J 5 bases; nucleotides not matched to a gene: 6. The germline CDR1 and CDR2 sequences are SGHTA and FQGNSA. Written as DNA, the CDR3 is TGTGCCAGCAGCTGGGGGACAGGGAGGAACAATGAGCAGTTCTTC. This codes for CASSWGTGRNNEQFF.